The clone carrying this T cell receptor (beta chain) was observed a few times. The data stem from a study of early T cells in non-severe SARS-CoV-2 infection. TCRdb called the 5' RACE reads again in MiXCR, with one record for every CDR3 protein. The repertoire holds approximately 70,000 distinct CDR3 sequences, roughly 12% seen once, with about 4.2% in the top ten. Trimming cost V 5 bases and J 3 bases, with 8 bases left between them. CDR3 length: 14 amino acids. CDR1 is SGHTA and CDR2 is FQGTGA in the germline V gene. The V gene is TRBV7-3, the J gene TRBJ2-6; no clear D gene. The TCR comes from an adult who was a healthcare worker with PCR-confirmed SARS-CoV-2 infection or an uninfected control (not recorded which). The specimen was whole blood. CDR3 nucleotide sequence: TGTGCCAGCAGCCGGTTTGGTGGGGCCAACGTCCTGACTTTC. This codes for CASSRFGGANVLTF. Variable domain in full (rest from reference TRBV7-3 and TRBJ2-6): GAGVSQTPSNKVTEKGKYVELRCDPISGHTALYWYRQSLGQGPEFLIYFQGTGAADDSGLPNDRFFAVRPEGSVSTLKIQRTERGDSAVYLCASSRFGGANVLTFGAGSRLTVL.